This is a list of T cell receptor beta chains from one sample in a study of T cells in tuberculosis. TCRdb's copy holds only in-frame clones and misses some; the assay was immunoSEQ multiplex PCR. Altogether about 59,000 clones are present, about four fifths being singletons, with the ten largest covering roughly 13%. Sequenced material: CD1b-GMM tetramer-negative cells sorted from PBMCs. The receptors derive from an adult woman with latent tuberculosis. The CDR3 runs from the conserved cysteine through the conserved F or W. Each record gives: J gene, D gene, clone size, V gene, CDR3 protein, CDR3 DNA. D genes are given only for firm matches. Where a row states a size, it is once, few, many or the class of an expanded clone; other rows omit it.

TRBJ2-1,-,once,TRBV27,CASSPWDIRSYNEQFF,TGTGCCAGCAGCCCATGGGACATTCGCTCCTACAATGAGCAGTTCTTC
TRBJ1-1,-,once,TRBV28,CARRGTTEAFF,TGTGCCAGAAGGGGGACAACTGAAGCTTTCTTT
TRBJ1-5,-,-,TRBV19,CASTDRGFGQPQHF,TGTGCCAGTACCGACCGAGGGTTTGGACAGCCCCAGCATTTT
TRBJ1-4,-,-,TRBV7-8,CASSFRRGPTNEKLFF,TGTGCCAGCAGCTTCCGGCGGGGGCCAACTAATGAAAAACTGTTTTTT
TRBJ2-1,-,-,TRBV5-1,CASSPGNREQFF,TGCGCCAGCAGCCCGGGGAACCGCGAGCAGTTCTTC
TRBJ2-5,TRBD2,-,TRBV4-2,CASSQALGLQQETQYF,TGTGCCAGCAGCCAAGCCCTGGGACTACAACAAGAGACCCAGTACTTC
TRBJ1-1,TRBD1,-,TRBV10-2,CASSESTGVNTEAFF,TGCGCCAGCAGTGAGTCCACAGGGGTGAACACTGAAGCTTTCTTT
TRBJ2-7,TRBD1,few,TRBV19,CASSRGQGGSYEQYF,TGTGCCAGTAGTAGGGGACAGGGAGGCTCCTACGAGCAGTACTTC
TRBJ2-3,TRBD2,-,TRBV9,CASSLEGTSGGAGRTDTQYF,TGTGCCAGCAGCCTAGAGGGGACTAGCGGGGGGGCCGGTAGGACAGATACGCAGTATTTT
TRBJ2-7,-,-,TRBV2,CASSVLYEQYF,TGTGCCAGCAGTGTCCTCTACGAGCAGTACTTC
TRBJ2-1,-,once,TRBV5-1,CASSLSGAGNEQFF,TGCGCCAGCAGCTTGTCAGGGGCTGGGAATGAGCAGTTCTTC
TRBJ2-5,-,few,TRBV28,CASSYEQGRGGETQYF,TGTGCCAGCAGTTACGAACAGGGTAGGGGCGGAGAGACCCAGTACTTC
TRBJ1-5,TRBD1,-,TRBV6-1,CASSGGQGIRPQHF,TGTGCCAGCAGTGGGGGACAGGGGATTAGGCCCCAGCATTTT
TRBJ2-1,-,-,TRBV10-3,CAISESGGQVVNEQFF,TGTGCCATCAGTGAGTCTGGGGGCCAAGTAGTAAATGAGCAGTTCTTC
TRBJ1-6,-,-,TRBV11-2,CASSSSRTEGLWNSPLHF,TGTGCCAGCAGCTCCTCCAGGACTGAGGGTCTATGGAATTCACCCCTCCACTTT
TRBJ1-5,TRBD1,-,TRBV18,CASSASGTGGVRNQPQHF,TGTGCCAGCTCAGCCTCCGGGACAGGGGGCGTCCGCAATCAGCCCCAGCATTTT
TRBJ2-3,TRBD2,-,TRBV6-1,CASRTSGRGDTQYF,TGTGCCAGCAGGACTAGCGGGAGGGGGGATACGCAGTATTTT
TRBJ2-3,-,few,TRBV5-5,CASSLERFPDTQYF,TGTGCCAGCAGCTTGGAGAGGTTCCCAGATACGCAGTATTTT
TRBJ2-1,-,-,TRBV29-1,CSAGGFDEQFF,TGCAGCGCTGGGGGGTTCGATGAGCAGTTCTTC
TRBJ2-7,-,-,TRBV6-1,CASREPGQGKDEQYF,TGTGCCAGCAGAGAACCCGGGCAGGGGAAGGACGAGCAGTACTTC
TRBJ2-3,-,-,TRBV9,CASSRQVSTDTQYF,TGTGCCAGCAGCAGGCAGGTTAGCACAGATACGCAGTATTTT
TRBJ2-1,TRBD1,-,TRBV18,CASYTDRGGNEQFF,TGTGCCAGTTACACGGACAGGGGAGGCAATGAGCAGTTCTTC
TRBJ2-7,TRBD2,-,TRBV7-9,CASSSSSGRAGEQYF,TGTGCCAGCAGCTCCTCTAGCGGGAGGGCTGGAGAGCAGTACTTC
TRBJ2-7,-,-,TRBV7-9,CASSSWTALSYEQYF,TGTGCCAGCAGCTCCTGGACAGCGCTCTCCTACGAGCAGTACTTC
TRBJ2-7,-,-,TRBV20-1,CSAVDSYEQYF,TGCAGTGCTGTTGACAGCTACGAGCAGTACTTC
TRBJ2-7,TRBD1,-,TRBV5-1,CASSSRGQGAYEQYF,TGCGCCAGCAGCTCACGGGGACAGGGAGCCTACGAGCAGTACTTC